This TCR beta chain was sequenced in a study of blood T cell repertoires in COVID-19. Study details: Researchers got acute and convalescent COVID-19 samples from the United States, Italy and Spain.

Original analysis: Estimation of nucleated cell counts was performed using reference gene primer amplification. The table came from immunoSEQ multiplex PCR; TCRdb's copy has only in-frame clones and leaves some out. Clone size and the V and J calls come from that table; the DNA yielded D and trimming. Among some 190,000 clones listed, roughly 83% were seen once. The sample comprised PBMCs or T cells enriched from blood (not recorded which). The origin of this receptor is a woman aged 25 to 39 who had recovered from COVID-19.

The CDR3 sequence is CASSRSGGSNEQFF. CDR3 DNA: TGTGCCAGCTCAAGGAGCGGGGGCAGTAATGAGCAGTTCTTC. The gene calls are TRBV18 and TRBJ2-1; 8 nucleotides match TRBD2. V lost 5 bases, J lost 7 bases, and 7 bases stayed unmatched. Per the germline V gene, CDR1 is KGHSH and CDR2 is LQKENI. CDR3 size: 14 residues.